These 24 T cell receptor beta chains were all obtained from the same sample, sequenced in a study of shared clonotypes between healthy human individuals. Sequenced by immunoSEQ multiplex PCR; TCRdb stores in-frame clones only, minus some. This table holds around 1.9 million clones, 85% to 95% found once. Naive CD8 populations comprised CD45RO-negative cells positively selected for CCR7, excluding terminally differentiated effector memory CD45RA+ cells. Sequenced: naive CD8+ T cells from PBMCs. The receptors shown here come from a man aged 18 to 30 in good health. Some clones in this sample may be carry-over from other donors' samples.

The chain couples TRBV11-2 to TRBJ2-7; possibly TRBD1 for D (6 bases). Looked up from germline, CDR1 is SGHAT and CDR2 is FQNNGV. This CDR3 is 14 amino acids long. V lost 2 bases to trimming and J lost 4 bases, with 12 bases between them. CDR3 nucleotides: TGTGCCAGCAGCTTAAGTAGGCAGGGGTACGAGCAGTACTTC. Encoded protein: CASSLSRQGYEQYF.

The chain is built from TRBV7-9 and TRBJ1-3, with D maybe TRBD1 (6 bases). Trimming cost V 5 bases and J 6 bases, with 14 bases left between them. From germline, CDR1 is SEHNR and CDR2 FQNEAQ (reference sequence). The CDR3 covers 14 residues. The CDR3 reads CASSPGDNENTIYF. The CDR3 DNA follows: TGTGCCAGCAGCCCCGGGGACAACGAAAACACCATATATTTT.

CDR3 sequence reads: CASSPEGRTSGFYNEQFF. As DNA, the CDR3 is TGTGCCAGCAGCCCCGAGGGTAGGACTAGCGGGTTTTACAATGAGCAGTTCTTC. V gene TRBV9 combines with J gene TRBJ2-1; 11 bases agree with TRBD2. In germline, CDR1 is SGDLS, CDR2 YYNGEE. This CDR3 has 18 residues. The V segment lost 4 bases and the J segment 4 bases; nucleotides outside the gene matches: 13.

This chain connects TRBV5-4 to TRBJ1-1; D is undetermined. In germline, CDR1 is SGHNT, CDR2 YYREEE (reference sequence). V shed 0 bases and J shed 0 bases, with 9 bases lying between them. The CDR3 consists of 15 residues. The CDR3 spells CASSLDESVNTEAFF. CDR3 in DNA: TGTGCCAGCAGCTTGGACGAATCGGTGAACACTGAAGCTTTCTTT.

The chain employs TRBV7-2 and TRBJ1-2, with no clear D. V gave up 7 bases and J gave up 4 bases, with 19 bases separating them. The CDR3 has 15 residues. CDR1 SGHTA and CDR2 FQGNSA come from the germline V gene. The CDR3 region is CASNFESDKLYGYTF. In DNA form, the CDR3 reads TGTGCCAGCAACTTCGAATCTGACAAGCTCTATGGCTACACCTTC.

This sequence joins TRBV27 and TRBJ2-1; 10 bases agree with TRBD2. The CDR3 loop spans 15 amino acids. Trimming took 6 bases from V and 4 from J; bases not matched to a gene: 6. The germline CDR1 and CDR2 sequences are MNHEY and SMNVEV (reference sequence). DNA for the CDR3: TGTGCCAGCAGACAGGGACTAGCGAAGTACAATGAGCAGTTCTTC. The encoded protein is CASRQGLAKYNEQFF.

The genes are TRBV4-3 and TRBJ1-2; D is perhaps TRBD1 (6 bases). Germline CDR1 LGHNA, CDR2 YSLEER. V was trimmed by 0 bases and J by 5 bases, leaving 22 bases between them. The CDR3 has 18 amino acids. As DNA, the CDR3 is TGCGCCAGCAGCCAAGATGGGCCGACAGGCCCCCTATGGTATGGCTACACCTTC. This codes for CASSQDGPTGPLWYGYTF.

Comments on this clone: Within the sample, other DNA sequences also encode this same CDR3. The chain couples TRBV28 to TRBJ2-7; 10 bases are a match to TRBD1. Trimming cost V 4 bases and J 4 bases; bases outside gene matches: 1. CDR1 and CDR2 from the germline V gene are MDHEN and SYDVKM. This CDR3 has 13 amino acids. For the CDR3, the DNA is TGTGCCAGCAGTTGGACAGGGGGGTACGAGCAGTACTTC. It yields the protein CASSWTGGYEQYF.

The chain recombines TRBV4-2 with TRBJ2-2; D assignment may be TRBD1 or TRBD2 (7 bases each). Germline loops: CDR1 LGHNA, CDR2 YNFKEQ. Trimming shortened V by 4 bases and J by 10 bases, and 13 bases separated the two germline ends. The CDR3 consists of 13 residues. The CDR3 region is CASSPQGGVELFF. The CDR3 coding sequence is TGTGCCAGCAGCCCCCAGGGGGGGGTGGAGCTGTTTTTT.

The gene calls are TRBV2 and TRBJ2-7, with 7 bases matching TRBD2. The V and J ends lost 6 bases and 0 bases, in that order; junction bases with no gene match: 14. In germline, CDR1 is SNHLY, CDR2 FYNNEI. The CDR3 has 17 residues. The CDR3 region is CASSVTLTSLRSYEQYF. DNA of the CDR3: TGTGCCAGCAGCGTGACGTTGACTAGCCTCCGCTCCTACGAGCAGTACTTC.

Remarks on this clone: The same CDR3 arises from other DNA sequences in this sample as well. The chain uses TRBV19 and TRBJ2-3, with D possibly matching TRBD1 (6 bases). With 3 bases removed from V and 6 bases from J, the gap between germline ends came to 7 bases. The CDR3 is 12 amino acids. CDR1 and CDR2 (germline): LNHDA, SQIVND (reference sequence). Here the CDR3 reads CASSIRGDTQYF. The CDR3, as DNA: TGTGCCAGTAGTATTAGGGGGGATACGCAGTATTTT.

CDR3 coding DNA: TGTGCCAGCAGTCCAAGAATACCTACAGGGGCCCCTGGAAACACCATATATTTT. Translated: CASSPRIPTGAPGNTIYF. This chain connects TRBV27 to TRBJ1-3, with 7 positions matching TRBD1. V shed 5 bases, J shed 2 bases, and the junction held 15 bases outside the gene matches. The CDR3 covers 18 residues. The germline V gene encodes CDR1 MNHEY and CDR2 SMNVEV (reference sequence).

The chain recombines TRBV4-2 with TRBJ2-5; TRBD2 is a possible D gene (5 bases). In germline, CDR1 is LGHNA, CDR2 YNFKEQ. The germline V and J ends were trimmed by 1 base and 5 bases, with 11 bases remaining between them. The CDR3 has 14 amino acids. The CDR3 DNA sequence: TGTGCCAGCAGCCAAGGGTCGGGCGGGGAGACCCAGTACTTC. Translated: CASSQGSGGETQYF.

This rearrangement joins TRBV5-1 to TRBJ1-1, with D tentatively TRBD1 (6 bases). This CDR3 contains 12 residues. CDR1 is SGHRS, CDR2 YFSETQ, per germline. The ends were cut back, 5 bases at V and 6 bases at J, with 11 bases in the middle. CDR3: CASRTGYSEAFF. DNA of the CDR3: TGCGCCAGCAGAACAGGGTATTCTGAAGCTTTCTTT.

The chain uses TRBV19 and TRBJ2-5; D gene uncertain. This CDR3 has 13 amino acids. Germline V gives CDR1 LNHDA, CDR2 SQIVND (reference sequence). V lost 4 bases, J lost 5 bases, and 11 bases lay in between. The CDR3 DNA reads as TGTGCCAGTAGTAAGGGCTCCGGGGAGACCCAGTACTTC. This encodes CASSKGSGETQYF.

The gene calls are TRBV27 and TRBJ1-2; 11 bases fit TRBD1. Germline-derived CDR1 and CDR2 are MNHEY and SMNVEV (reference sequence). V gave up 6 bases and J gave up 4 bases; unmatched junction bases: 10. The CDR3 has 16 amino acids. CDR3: CASRIAGGQGGYGYTF. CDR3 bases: TGTGCCAGCAGAATCGCAGGGGGACAGGGGGGCTATGGCTACACCTTC.

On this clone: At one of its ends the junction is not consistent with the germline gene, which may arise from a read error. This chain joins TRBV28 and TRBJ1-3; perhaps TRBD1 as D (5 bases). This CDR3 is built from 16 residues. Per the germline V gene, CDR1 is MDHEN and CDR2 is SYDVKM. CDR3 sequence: CASSLWKGPTGNTIYF. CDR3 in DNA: TGTGCCAGCAGTTTATGGAAGGGGCCTACTGGGAACACCATATATTTT. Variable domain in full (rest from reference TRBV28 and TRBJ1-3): DVKVTQSSRYLVKRTGEKVFLECVQDMDHENMFWYRQDPGLGLRLIYFSYDVKMKEKGDIPEGYSVSREKKERFSLILESASTNQTSMYLCASSLWKGPTGNTIYFGEGSWLTVV.

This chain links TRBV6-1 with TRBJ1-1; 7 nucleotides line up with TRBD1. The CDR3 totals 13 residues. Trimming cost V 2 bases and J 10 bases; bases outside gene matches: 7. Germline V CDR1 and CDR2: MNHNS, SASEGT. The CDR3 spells CASSEWGTDGAFF. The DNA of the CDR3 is TGTGCCAGCAGTGAATGGGGGACAGATGGAGCTTTCTTT.

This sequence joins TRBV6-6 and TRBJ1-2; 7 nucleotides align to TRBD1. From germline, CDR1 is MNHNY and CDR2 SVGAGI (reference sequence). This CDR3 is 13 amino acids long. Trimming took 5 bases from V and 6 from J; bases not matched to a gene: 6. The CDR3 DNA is TGTGCCAGCAGTCCCGGGACAGTTGATGGCTACACCTTC. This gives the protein CASSPGTVDGYTF.

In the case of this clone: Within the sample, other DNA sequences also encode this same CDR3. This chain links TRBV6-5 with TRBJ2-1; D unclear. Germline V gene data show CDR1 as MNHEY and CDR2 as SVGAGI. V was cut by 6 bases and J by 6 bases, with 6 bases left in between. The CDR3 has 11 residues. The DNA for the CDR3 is TGTGCCAGCAGCGCCCTCAATGAGCAGTTCTTC. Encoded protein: CASSALNEQFF.

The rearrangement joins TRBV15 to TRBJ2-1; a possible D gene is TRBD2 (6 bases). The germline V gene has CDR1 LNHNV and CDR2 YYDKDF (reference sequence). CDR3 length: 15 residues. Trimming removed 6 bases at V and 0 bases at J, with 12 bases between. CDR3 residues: CATSPRGSSYNEQFF. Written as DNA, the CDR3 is TGTGCCACCAGTCCGCGGGGAAGCTCCTACAATGAGCAGTTCTTC. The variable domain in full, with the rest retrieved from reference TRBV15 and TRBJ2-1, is DAMVIQNPRYQVTQFGKPVTLSCSQTLNHNVMYWYQQKSSQAPKLLFHYYDKDFNNEADTPDNFQSRRPNTSFCFLDIRSPGLGDTAMYLCATSPRGSSYNEQFFGPGTRLTVL.

The CDR3 here is CASSLGQGDWTDTQYF. Here the CDR3 DNA reads TGTGCCAGCAGCTTGGGACAGGGGGATTGGACAGATACGCAGTATTTT. V gene TRBV7-9 combines with J gene TRBJ2-3; 11 bases are shared with TRBD1. In germline, CDR1 is SEHNR, CDR2 FQNEAQ (reference sequence). V was clipped by 3 bases and J by 3 bases; unmatched bases: 5. This CDR3 has 16 amino acids.

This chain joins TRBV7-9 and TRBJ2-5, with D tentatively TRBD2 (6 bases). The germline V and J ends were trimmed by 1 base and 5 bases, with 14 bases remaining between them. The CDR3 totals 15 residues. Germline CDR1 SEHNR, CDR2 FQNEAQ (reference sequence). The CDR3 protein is CASSLGAQGGETQYF. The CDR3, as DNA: TGTGCCAGCAGCTTAGGGGCCCAGGGAGGCGAGACCCAGTACTTC.

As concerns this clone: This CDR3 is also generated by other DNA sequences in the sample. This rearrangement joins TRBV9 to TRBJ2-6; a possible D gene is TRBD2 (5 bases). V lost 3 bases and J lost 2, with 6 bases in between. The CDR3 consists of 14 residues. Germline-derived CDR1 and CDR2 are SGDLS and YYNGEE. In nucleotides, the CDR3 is TGTGCCAGCAGCGCCGGGGCTGGGGCCAACGTCCTGACTTTC. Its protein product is CASSAGAGANVLTF.